This TCR beta chain was sequenced during a study of glioma-infiltrating T cells after dendritic cell vaccination. Primers: 60 V beta forward and 13 J beta reverse. The assay was immunoSEQ multiplex PCR, and TCRdb's table has in-frame clones only and misses some. The sample lists under 70,000 clones, roughly four fifths occurring once. Study-level results: Longer survival after dendritic cell vaccination followed higher pretreatment TIL content.

Concerning this clone: Its antigen is not known.

The CDR3 contains 15 residues. The V and J ends lost 2 bases and 1 base respectively, with 10 bases between them. Germline V gene lookup returns CDR1 SGHNT and CDR2 YYREEE (reference sequence). The sequences come from blood, collected before dendritic cell vaccination. The chain carries TRBV5-4 and TRBJ1-5; a possible D gene is TRBD1 (5 bases). The TCR originated in a human donor with glioblastoma. The CDR3 DNA reads as TGTGCCAGCAGCTTAGGTCAGGGCAGCAATCAGCCCCAGCATTTT. As protein: CASSLGQGSNQPQHF.